The T cell receptor beta chain described here comes from a study of blood T cell repertoires in COVID-19. The CDR3 covers 13 residues. Trimming took 1 base from V and 4 from J, leaving 7 bases between them. The germline CDR1 and CDR2 sequences are SGHAT and FQNNGV. Authors' processing steps: Nucleated cell number was recorded as an estimate derived from reference gene primer amplification. Sequencing was performed with immunoSEQ multiplex PCR; in TCRdb, only in-frame clones are kept and a portion is missing. The D gene and trimming were derived from the DNA, and the V and J assignments and clone size from that table. The table records 200,000 to 250,000 clones, just over 85% of them present only once.

This rearrangement joins TRBV11-2 to TRBJ1-1; D gene uncertain. The sequenced sample consisted of peripheral blood. This TCR was sampled from a man younger than 45 who had recovered from COVID-19. CDR3 nucleotide sequence: TGTGCCAGCAGCTTAGGAGGGTTCACTGAAGCTTTCTTT. This encodes CASSLGGFTEAFF.